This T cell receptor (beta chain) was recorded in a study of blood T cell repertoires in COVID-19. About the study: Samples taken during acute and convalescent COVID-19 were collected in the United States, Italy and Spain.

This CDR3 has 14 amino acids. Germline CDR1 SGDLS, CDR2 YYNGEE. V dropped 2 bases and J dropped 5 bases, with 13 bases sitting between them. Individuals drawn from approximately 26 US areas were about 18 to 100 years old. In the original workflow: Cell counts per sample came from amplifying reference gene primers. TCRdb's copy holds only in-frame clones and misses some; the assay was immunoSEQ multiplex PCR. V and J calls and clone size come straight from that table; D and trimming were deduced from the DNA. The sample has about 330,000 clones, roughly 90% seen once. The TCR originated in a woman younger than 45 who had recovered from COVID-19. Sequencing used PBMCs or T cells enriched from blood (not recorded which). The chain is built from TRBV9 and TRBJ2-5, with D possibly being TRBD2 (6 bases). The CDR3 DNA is TGTGCCAGCAGCGTTGGCGGGGCACGGGAGACCCAGTACTTC. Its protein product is CASSVGGARETQYF.